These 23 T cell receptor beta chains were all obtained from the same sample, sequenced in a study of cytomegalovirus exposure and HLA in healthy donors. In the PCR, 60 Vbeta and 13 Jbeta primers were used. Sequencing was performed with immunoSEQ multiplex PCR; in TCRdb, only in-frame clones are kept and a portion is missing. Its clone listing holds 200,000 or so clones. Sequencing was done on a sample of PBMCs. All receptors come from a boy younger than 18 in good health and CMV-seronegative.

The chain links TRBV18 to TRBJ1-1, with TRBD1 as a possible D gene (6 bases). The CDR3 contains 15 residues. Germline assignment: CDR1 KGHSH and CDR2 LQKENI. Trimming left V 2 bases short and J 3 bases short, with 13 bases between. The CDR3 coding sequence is TGTGCCAGCTCACCAGCAGGGGCGCAGGACACTGAAGCTTTCTTT. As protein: CASSPAGAQDTEAFF.

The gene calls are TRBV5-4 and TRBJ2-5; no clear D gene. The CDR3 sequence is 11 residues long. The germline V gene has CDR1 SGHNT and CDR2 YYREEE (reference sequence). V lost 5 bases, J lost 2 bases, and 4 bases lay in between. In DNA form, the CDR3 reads TGTGCCAGCAGTGTACAAGAGACCCAGTACTTC. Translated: CASSVQETQYF.

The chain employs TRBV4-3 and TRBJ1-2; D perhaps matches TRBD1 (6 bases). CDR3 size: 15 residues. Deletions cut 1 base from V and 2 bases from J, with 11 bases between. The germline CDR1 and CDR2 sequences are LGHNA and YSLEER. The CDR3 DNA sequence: TGCGCCAGCAGCCAAGGGACAGCCGGCAACTATGGCTACACCTTC. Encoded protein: CASSQGTAGNYGYTF.

The CDR3 sequence: CASSIAGGSQPQHF. The CDR3, as DNA: TGTGCCAGTAGTATTGCGGGAGGGTCTCAGCCCCAGCATTTT. This sequence joins TRBV19 and TRBJ1-5; D gene ambiguous. With 3 bases removed from V and 6 bases from J, the gap between germline ends came to 12 bases. Per the germline V gene, CDR1 is LNHDA and CDR2 is SQIVND (reference sequence). The CDR3 length is 14 residues.

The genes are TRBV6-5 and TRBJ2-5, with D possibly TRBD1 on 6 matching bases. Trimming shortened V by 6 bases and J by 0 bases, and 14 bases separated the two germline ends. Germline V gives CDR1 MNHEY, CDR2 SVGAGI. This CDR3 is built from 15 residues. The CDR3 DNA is TGTGCCAGCAGCACACCCAGACAGGACCAAGAGACCCAGTACTTC. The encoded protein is CASSTPRQDQETQYF.

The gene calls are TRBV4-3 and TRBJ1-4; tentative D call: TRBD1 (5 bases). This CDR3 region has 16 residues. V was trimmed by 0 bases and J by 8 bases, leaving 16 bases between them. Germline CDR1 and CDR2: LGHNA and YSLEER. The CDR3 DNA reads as TGCGCCAGCAGCCAAGATCAGGGCCAGCCTGGGGAAAAACTGTTTTTT. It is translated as CASSQDQGQPGEKLFF.

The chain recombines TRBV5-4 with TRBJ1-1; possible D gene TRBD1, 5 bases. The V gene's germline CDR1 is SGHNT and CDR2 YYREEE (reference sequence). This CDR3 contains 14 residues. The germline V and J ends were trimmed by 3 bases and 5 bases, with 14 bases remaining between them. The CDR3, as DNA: TGTGCCAGCAGCTGGGCAGGGCCCTCGACTGAAGCTTTCTTT. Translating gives CASSWAGPSTEAFF.

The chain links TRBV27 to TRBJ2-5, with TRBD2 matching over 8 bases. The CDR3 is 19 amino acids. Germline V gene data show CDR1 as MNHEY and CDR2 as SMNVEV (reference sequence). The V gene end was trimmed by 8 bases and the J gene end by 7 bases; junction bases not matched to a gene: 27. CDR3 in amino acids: CASSRGRGVAGLPGGTQYF. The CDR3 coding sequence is TGTGCCAGCTCGAGGGGCCGCGGGGTAGCGGGGCTACCCGGGGGGACCCAGTACTTC.

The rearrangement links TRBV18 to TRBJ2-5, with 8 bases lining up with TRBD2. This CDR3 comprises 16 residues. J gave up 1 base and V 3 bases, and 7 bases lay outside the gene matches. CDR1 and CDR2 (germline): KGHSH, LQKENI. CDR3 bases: TGTGCCAGCTCACCCGGGAAACTAGCGGTCCAAGAGACCCAGTACTTC. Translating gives CASSPGKLAVQETQYF.

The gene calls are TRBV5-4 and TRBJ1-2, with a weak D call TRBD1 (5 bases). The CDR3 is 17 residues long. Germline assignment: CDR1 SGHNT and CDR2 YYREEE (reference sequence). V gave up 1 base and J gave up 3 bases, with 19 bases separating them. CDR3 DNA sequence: TGTGCCAGCAGCTTGACCGTTTATCAGGGCGAGTACTATGGCTACACCTTC. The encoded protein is CASSLTVYQGEYYGYTF.

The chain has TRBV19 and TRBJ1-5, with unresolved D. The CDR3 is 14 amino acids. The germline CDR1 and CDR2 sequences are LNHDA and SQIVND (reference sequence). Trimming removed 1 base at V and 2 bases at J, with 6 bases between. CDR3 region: CASSIVRGNQPQHF. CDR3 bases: TGTGCCAGTAGTATAGTGAGGGGCAATCAGCCCCAGCATTTT.

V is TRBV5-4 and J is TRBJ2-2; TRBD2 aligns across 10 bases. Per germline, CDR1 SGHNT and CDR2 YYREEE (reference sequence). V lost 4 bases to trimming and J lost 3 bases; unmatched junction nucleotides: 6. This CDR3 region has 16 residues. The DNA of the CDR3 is TGTGCCAGCAGCCGAGCGGGGGGGCAGGACACCGGGGAGCTGTTTTTT. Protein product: CASSRAGGQDTGELFF.

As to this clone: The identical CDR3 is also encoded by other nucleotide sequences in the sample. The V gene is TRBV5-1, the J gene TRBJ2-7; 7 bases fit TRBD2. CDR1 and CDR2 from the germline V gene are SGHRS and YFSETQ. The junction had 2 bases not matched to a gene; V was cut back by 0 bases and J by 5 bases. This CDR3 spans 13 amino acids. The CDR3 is CASSLGLANEQYF. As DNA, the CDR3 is TGCGCCAGCAGCTTGGGACTAGCAAACGAGCAGTACTTC.

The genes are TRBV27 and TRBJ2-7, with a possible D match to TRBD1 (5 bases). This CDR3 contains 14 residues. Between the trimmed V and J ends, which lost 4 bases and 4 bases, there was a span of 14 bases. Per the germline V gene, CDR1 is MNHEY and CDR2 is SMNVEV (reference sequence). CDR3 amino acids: CASSSPGAGYEQYF. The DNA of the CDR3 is TGTGCCAGCAGTTCTCCAGGAGCAGGGTACGAGCAGTACTTC.

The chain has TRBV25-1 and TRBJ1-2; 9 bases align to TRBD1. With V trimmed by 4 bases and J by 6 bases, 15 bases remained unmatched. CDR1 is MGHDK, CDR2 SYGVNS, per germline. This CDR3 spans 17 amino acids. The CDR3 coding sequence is TGTGCCAGCAGTGTACCGGGACAGGGTATACCGTGGGATGGCTACACCTTC. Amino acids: CASSVPGQGIPWDGYTF.

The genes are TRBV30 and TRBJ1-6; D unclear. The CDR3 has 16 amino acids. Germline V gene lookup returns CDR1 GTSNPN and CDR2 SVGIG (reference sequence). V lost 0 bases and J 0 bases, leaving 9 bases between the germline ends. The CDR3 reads CAWSVNSFSYNSPLHF. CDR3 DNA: TGTGCCTGGAGTGTAAACAGCTTCTCCTATAATTCACCCCTCCACTTT.

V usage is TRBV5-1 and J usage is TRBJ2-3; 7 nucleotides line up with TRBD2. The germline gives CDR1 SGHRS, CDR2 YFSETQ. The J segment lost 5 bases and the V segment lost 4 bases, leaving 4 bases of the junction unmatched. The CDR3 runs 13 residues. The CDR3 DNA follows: TGCGCCAGCAGCGCCAGGGAGGGAGATACGCAGTATTTT. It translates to CASSAREGDTQYF.

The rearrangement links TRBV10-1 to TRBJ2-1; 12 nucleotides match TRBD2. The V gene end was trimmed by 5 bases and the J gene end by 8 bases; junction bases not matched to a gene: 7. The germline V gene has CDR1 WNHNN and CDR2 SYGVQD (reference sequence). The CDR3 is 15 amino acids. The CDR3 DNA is TGCGCCAGCAGTTTGACTAGCGGGGGCCGGTATGAGCAGTTCTTC. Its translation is CASSLTSGGRYEQFF.

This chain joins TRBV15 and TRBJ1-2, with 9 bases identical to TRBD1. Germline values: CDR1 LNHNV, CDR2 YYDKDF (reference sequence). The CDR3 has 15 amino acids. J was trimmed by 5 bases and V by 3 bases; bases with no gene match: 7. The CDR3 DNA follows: TGTGCCACCAGCAGGGGCATGGACAGGGGATATGGCTACACCTTC. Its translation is CATSRGMDRGYGYTF. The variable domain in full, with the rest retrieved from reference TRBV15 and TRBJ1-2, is DAMVIQNPRYQVTQFGKPVTLSCSQTLNHNVMYWYQQKSSQAPKLLFHYYDKDFNNEADTPDNFQSRRPNTSFCFLDIRSPGLGDTAMYLCATSRGMDRGYGYTFGSGTRLTVV.

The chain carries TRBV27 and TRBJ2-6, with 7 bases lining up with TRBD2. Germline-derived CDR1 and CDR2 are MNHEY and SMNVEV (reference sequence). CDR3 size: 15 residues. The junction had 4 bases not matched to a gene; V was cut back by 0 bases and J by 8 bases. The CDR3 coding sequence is TGTGCCAGCAGTTTATCCCGGGGGGAGACCAACGTCCTGACTTTC. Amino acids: CASSLSRGETNVLTF.

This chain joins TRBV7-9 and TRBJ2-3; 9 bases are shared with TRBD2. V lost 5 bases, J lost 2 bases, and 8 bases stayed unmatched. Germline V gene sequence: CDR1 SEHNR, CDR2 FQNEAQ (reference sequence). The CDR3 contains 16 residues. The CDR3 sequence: CASSPGASGITDTQYF. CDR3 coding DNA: TGTGCCAGCAGCCCAGGGGCTAGCGGGATCACAGATACGCAGTATTTT.

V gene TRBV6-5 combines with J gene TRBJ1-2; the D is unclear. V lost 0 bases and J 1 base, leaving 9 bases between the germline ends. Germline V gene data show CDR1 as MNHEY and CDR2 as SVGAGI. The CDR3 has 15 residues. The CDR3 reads CASSYSTNSNYGYTF. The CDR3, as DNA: TGTGCCAGCAGTTACTCGACAAACAGTAACTATGGCTACACCTTC.

The CDR3 sequence is CASSPGQVLFDGYTF. CDR3 in DNA: TGTGCCAGCAGCCCGGGACAAGTTTTATTCGATGGCTACACCTTC. The chain uses TRBV6-5 and TRBJ1-2; TRBD1 is a possible D gene (6 bases). With 6 bases removed from V and 6 bases from J, the gap between germline ends came to 20 bases. CDR3 length: 15 amino acids. CDR1 is MNHEY and CDR2 is SVGAGI in the germline V gene.